The following is a TCR beta chain sequence with its context. Each of the donors was a healthy bone marrow donor. The CDR3 length is 13 residues. Trimming took off 9 bases at V and 0 bases at J, with 9 bases between the two ends. In germline, CDR1 is KGHSH, CDR2 LQKENI. The study ran its PCR with 60 Vbeta and 13 Jbeta primers. Sequenced by immunoSEQ multiplex PCR; TCRdb stores in-frame clones only, minus some. Among 130,000 or so clones listed, about 75% were seen once. The sample originates from a study of cytomegalovirus exposure and HLA in healthy donors. The V and J genes are TRBV18 and TRBJ1-5, with a possible D match to TRBD1 (6 bases). This TCR was sampled from a middle-aged woman in good health and CMV-seronegative. The sequencing sample was made of PBMCs. The CDR3 loop is CASQGSSNQPQHF. CDR3 nucleotides: TGTGCCAGTCAGGGGTCTAGCAATCAGCCCCAGCATTTT.